Detailed here is one T cell receptor (beta chain). Which antigen it targets is not known. Base qualities are not provided; no much larger clone lies one nucleotide away. The immunoSEQ Assay, a bias-controlled multiplex PCR, was used to amplify TCRbeta CDR3 regions from genomic DNA. The original methods were these. Nucleated cell counts per sample were estimated from amplification of reference gene primers within the assay. To quantify the absolute abundance of each unique TCRbeta CDR3 rearrangement, sequence reads were collapsed and filtered. For each sample, productive Simpson clonality was calculated as the square root of Simpson's diversity index over productive rearrangements. Drawn from immuneACCESS, this table holds only the in-frame rearrangements with V and J called that TCRdb kept. Clones are partly lost; checked studies trace under half to an unresolved V gene and leave the rest unexplained. The V and J calls and clone size were taken over from that table, and D and trimming were inferred from the DNA. This sample comprises hundreds of thousands of clones, about 86% of them detected only once. The top ten clones comprise 3.8% of the sample.

This sample is drawn from a study of blood T cell repertoires in COVID-19 (TCRdb year 2020). General notes on the study: Samples from collaborators originated in the United States, Italy and Spain and spanned both the acute and convalescent phases of COVID-19. The material from the prospective study consisted of cDNA or gDNA derived from T cells, B-cell-depleted T cells, or PBMCs. Subjects who had been exposed to COVID-19, were actively infected with it, or had recovered from it provided the deeply sampled blood TCRbeta repertoires that made up the dataset. The repertoires were released in a freely available public database intended as a resource for research on the immune response to SARS-CoV-2. Samples were obtained from the ongoing ImmuneRACE study (first 160 participants) and from over 1,000 subjects provided by 6 global collaborators. Nearly every sample came with metadata listing a de-identified subject ID, COVID-19 status, age in years and sex. Where available, HLA class I and class II types were taken from metadata supplied by the sample provider and were not determined by assay-based typing.

Enrolling through a virtual design, the prospective study's participants ranged in age from about 18 to 89 years and lived across more than 20 United States geographic areas. In the prospective study, participants were assigned to cohorts based on the clinical history participants reported in a screening survey and a study questionnaire. In the prospective study, mobile phlebotomists collected whole blood, serum and a nasopharyngeal or oropharyngeal swab from each participant. Prospective study participants could optionally give additional blood draws and questionnaires over an approximately two-month period. Before DNA extraction, blood samples from the prospective study were shipped at room temperature or frozen. Here is what the overall study found, with its caveats: The amount of clinical and demographic metadata varied by source and participant and was provided uncurated.

Trimming costs V 4 bases and J 4 bases, and their ends lie 8 bases apart. The CDR3 runs 13 amino acids, cysteine and phenylalanine included. Only the CDR3 DNA is retained, 39 bases long and in frame from the first base. According to the germline V gene, CDR1 reads SNHLY and CDR2 reads FYNNEI. The material sequenced was PBMCs or T cells enriched from blood (not recorded which). The receptor was derived from a woman aged 40 to 55 with acute COVID-19. The sequence is built from TRBV2 and TRBJ1-5; TRBD1 is possibly the D segment (6 matching bases). The CDR3: CASSGTANQPQHF. The DNA is as follows: TGTGCCAGCAGTGGGACAGCTAATCAGCCCCAGCATTTT.